This TCR beta chain is drawn from a study of T-cell memory formation after mild COVID-19. About the study: Largely, the TCR clusters proved donor specific.

CDR1 is SEHNR and CDR2 is FQNEAQ in the germline V gene (reference sequence). The CDR3 sequence is 15 residues long. V was trimmed by 1 base and J by 1 base, leaving 10 bases between them. UMIs and sample barcodes were carried by the TCR alpha and TCR beta cDNA libraries that 5'RACE produced using constant-segment primers. TCRdb fed the 5' RACE reads into MiXCR, producing one record per CDR3 protein. The sample includes 300,000 to 400,000 distinct CDR3 sequences, roughly 13% of them seen just once. This clonotype was detected only a few times. V gene TRBV7-9 combines with J gene TRBJ1-1, with TRBD1 as a possible D gene (5 bases). The clonotype was recovered from a man aged 18-30 years who had mild COVID-19 (a few samples of this study predate the infection). Cell type and time point are not known. The specimen sequenced was PBMCs or a T cell subset sorted from them (not recorded which). The CDR3 DNA is TGTGCCAGCAGCTTAGGCGGGGACCCGAACACTGAAGCTTTCTTT. Translation: CASSLGGDPNTEAFF.